What follows describes a single T cell receptor (beta chain). What it binds is not known. These data belong to a study of T-cell memory formation after mild COVID-19. As for the study in general: TCR clustering was largely donor specific. Study conclusions and caveats: Some responding clones appeared in pre-infection memory, suggesting cross-reactive memory joined. Specificity for SARS-CoV-2 was not confirmed among the second-wave clones peaking on day 37. CD4+ bias marked clones expanding day 15 to 37, unlike balanced contracting clones.

The germline V gene has CDR1 SNHLY and CDR2 FYNNEI. V was trimmed by 7 bases and J by 5 bases, leaving 8 bases between them. The CDR3 sequence is 11 residues long. TCRdb reprocessed the 5' RACE reads with MiXCR, giving one entry per CDR3 protein. The sample carries 560,000 or so distinct CDR3 sequences, roughly 17% recorded once. This clonotype was obtained from an adult woman who had mild COVID-19 (a few samples of this study predate the infection). Cell type and time point are not known. The sequenced sample consisted of PBMCs or a T cell subset sorted from them (not recorded which). V and J are TRBV2 and TRBJ2-5; the D call may be TRBD1 or TRBD2 (5 bases each). The CDR3 DNA reads TGTGCCAGCAATGGGGGTGAGACCCAGTACTTC. It specifies CASNGGETQYF.